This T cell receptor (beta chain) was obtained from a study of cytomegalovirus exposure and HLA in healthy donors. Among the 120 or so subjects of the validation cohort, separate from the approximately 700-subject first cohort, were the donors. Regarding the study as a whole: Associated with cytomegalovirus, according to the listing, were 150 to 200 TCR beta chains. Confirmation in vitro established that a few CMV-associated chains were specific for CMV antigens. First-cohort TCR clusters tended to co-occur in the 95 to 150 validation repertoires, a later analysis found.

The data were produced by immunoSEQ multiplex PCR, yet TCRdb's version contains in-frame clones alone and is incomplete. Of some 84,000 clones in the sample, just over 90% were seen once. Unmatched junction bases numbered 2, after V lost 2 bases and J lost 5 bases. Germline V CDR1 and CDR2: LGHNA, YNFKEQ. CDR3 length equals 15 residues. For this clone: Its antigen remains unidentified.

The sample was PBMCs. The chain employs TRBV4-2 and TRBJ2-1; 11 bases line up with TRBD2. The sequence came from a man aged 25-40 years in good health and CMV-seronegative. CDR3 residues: CASSQLAGGHNEQFF. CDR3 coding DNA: TGTGCCAGCAGCCAACTAGCGGGGGGCCACAATGAGCAGTTCTTC.